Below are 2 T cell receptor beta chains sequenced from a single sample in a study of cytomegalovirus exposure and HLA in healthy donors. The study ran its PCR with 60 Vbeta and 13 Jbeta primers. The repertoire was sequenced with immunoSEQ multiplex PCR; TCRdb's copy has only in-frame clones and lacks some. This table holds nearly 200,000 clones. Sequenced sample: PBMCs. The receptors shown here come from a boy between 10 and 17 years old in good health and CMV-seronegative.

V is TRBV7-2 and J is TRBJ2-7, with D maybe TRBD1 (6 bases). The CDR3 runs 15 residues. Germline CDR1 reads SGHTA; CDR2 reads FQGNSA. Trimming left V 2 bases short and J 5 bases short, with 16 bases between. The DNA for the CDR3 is TGTGCCAGCAGCTTATCGGGCGCAAGGACAGACGAGCAGTACTTC. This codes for CASSLSGARTDEQYF.

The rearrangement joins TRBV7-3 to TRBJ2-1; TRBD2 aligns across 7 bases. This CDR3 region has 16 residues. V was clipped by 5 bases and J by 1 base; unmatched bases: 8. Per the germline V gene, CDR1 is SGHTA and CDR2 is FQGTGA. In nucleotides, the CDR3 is TGTGCCAGCAGCAAGATTGCGGGGGTTTCCTACAATGAGCAGTTCTTC. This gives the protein CASSKIAGVSYNEQFF. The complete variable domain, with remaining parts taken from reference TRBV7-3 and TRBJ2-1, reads GAGVSQTPSNKVTEKGKYVELRCDPISGHTALYWYRQSLGQGPEFLIYFQGTGAADDSGLPNDRFFAVRPEGSVSTLKIQRTERGDSAVYLCASSKIAGVSYNEQFFGPGTRLTVL.